One sample yielded the 23 T cell receptor beta chains listed below, sequenced in a study of diagnostic markers for celiac disease. After re-calling the reads, TCRdb lists one entry per CDR3 protein, DNA absent. Recorded for this sample: approximately 400 distinct CDR3 sequences. The sequencing sample was made of either unsorted cells or a sorted T cell fraction (not recorded which). These receptors were collected from a human donor. This table probably holds off-target reads from a library built for another chain.

This clonotype shows up as medium-sized by frequency. The chain carries TRBV4-2 and TRBJ2-7; TCRdb selects TRBD1, and the lack of DNA leaves this call unchecked. The CDR3 length is 16 residues. Germline CDR1 is LGHNA and CDR2 is YNFKEQ. CDR3: CASSQDPQGSSYEQYF.

Judged by frequency, this clonotype is medium-sized. The chain is built from TRBV18 and TRBJ2-2. Per the germline V gene, CDR1 is KGHSH and CDR2 is LQKENI. The CDR3 runs 16 residues. CDR3 region: CASSPLEGSNTGELFF.

The chain joins TRBV20-1 to TRBJ2-5; TCRdb's D call, TRBD2, is unchecked because there is no DNA. CDR3 length equals 14 residues. In germline, CDR1 is DFQATT, CDR2 SNEGSKA (reference sequence). CDR3 region: CSATRGSGKETQYF.

According to its frequency, this clonotype is large. The rearrangement uses TRBV20-1 and TRBJ2-5. This CDR3 contains 11 residues. Germline assignment: CDR1 DFQATT and CDR2 SNEGSKA (reference sequence). CDR3: CSARPMETQYF.

This clonotype shows up as medium-sized by frequency. The rearrangement joins TRBV30 to TRBJ2-1; TCRdb gives TRBD2 as the D gene, but with no DNA this cannot be confirmed. This CDR3 spans 14 amino acids. The germline gives CDR1 GTSNPN, CDR2 SVGIG (reference sequence). Here the CDR3 reads CAWSVSSGYNEQFF.

Measured by frequency, this clonotype is hyperexpanded. V usage is TRBV7-2 and J usage is TRBJ1-5. Germline lookup yields CDR1 SGHTA and CDR2 FQGNSA. This CDR3 region has 15 residues. CDR3 region: CASSLVADSNQPQHF.

This chain uses TRBV14 with TRBJ2-2; TCRdb reports TRBD1, a call that lacks DNA to check it against. The CDR3 is made up of 14 amino acids. Germline values: CDR1 SGHDN, CDR2 FVKESK. CDR3 sequence: CASSLQGWTGELFF.

Judged by frequency, this clonotype is medium-sized. This sequence joins TRBV12-3 or TRBV12-4 and TRBJ2-4; as DNA is missing, the TRBD1 call by TCRdb cannot be tested. The CDR3 sequence is 17 residues long. CDR3 amino acids: CASSHGTGKLAKNIQYF.

The V gene is TRBV4-2, the J gene TRBJ1-5; absent DNA, TCRdb's TRBD1 call cannot be checked. This CDR3 is built from 14 residues. The germline V gene has CDR1 LGHNA and CDR2 YNFKEQ. The CDR3 loop is CASSPLTGNQPQHF.

This clonotype registers large by frequency. This chain links TRBV5-1 with TRBJ2-2. The CDR3 is 14 amino acids. Germline CDR1 and CDR2: SGHRS and YFSETQ. The chain's CDR3 is CASSLAEYTGELFF.

This clonotype ranks as large in terms of frequency. This chain links TRBV10-3 with TRBJ2-5; as DNA is missing, the TRBD1 call by TCRdb cannot be tested. The CDR3 totals 16 residues. The germline V gene encodes CDR1 ENHRY and CDR2 SYGVKD. The CDR3 here is CAISERPGQGRETQYF.

By frequency, this clonotype is large. The chain recombines TRBV19 with TRBJ2-7; the TCRdb D gene call, TRBD1, has no DNA to confirm it. This CDR3 comprises 15 residues. Germline V gene sequence: CDR1 LNHDA, CDR2 SQIVND (reference sequence). The CDR3: CASSTDSQSSYEQYF.

This clonotype ranks as medium-sized in terms of frequency. The chain carries TRBV7-7 and TRBJ2-3; the TCRdb D gene call, TRBD1, has no DNA to confirm it. Germline CDR1 reads SSHAT; CDR2 reads FNYEAQ (reference sequence). The CDR3 spans 15 residues. The CDR3 here is CASSLTGARTDTQYF.

The J gene is TRBJ1-2, the V gene TRBV4-1; checking the TCRdb D call of TRBD1 is not possible without DNA. The CDR3 contains 16 residues. Germline V gene sequence: CDR1 MGHRA, CDR2 YSYEKL. The CDR3 loop is CASSQPGQGGIYGYTF.

CDR3 loop: CASSQVRGGQPQHF. The chain is built from TRBV5-6 and TRBJ1-5; the TCRdb call, TRBD1, lacks DNA for checking. The CDR3 totals 14 residues. The germline CDR1 and CDR2 sequences are SGHDT and YYEEEE. The full variable domain, its missing parts supplied by reference TRBV5-6 and TRBJ1-5, is DAGVTQSPTHLIKTRGQQVTLRCSPKSGHDTVSWYQQALGQGPQFIFQYYEEEERQRGNFPDRFSGHQFPNYSSELNVNALLLGDSALYLCASSQVRGGQPQHFGDGTRLSIL.

This clonotype is deemed medium-sized by its frequency. This chain links TRBV7-2 with TRBJ1-3. The CDR3 has 13 amino acids. The germline V gene has CDR1 SGHTA and CDR2 FQGNSA. The CDR3 reads CASSSRAGNTIYF.

Considering frequency, this clonotype is medium-sized. This chain joins TRBV10-3 and TRBJ1-4; with no DNA, the TCRdb D assignment of TRBD1 cannot be verified. This CDR3 is 15 amino acids long. The germline V gene has CDR1 ENHRY and CDR2 SYGVKD. CDR3 sequence reads: CAISDLGAGDEKLFF.

The chain recombines TRBV20-1 with TRBJ2-3. The CDR3 has 14 residues. The germline CDR1 and CDR2 sequences are DFQATT and SNEGSKA (reference sequence). The CDR3 spells CSAERRSSTDTQYF.

Judged by frequency, this clonotype is medium-sized. This chain joins TRBV20-1 and TRBJ2-4. This CDR3 is built from 12 residues. Germline V gives CDR1 DFQATT, CDR2 SNEGSKA (reference sequence). The CDR3 reads CSARLDRNIQYF.

The chain carries TRBV7-8 and TRBJ2-1; as DNA is missing, the TRBD2 call by TCRdb cannot be tested. CDR1 and CDR2 (germline): SGHVS, FQNEAQ. The CDR3 is made up of 15 amino acids. The CDR3 reads CASSFLAGVSNEQFF.

This clonotype is called medium-sized based on its frequency. V and J are TRBV7-3 and TRBJ2-3; as DNA is missing, the TRBD1 call by TCRdb cannot be tested. Germline-derived CDR1 and CDR2 are SGHTA and FQGTGA. The CDR3 is 17 amino acids. This CDR3 is CASSLFSTGTGSDTQYF.

By frequency, this clonotype is hyperexpanded (1% or more). This chain connects TRBV29-1 to TRBJ2-1; TCRdb gives TRBD2 as the D gene, but with no DNA this cannot be confirmed. Germline lookup yields CDR1 SQVTM and CDR2 ANQGSEA. The CDR3 sequence is 16 residues long. The CDR3 protein is CSVDGTSGRYNNEQFF.

This clonotype is labeled medium-sized based on frequency. The J gene is TRBJ2-7, the V gene TRBV29-1; TCRdb gives TRBD1 as the D gene, but with no DNA this cannot be confirmed. This CDR3 is built from 13 residues. The germline CDR1 and CDR2 sequences are SQVTM and ANQGSEA. CDR3 in amino acids: CSVRASGTYEQYF.